This TCR beta chain emerged from a study of cytomegalovirus exposure and HLA in healthy donors. Looking at the study overall: Early released data comprised 75 million to 100 million unique TCRs from HLA-typed donors.

Germline V lookup: CDR1 LNHDA, CDR2 SQIVND (reference sequence). Trimming cost V 4 bases and J 4 bases; bases outside gene matches: 11. CDR3 size: 19 residues. Study-level findings and limits: Most TCRs appeared rarely, but some public TCRs recurred in many donors. A later analysis linked a missense DCLRE1C variant to TCR beta V- and J-gene trimming. In a later analysis, TCR association rates varied by HLA locus: DRB1 most, HLA-C fewest.

PCR used 60 Vbeta primers and 13 Jbeta primers. The repertoire was sequenced with immunoSEQ multiplex PCR; TCRdb's copy has only in-frame clones and lacks some. The sample lists 120,000 to 150,000 clones, around 65% seen once, with around 1.8% in the top ten. As to this clone: The antigen is undetermined.

This clonotype was sampled from a male donor in good health and CMV-seronegative. Sequences were obtained from PBMCs. This sequence joins TRBV19 and TRBJ2-6; TRBD1 matches at 12 bases. In DNA form, the CDR3 reads TGTGCCAGTAGTAAACATGGGGACAGGGGGCGAGGAGGGGCCAACGTCCTGACTTTC. Its protein product is CASSKHGDRGRGGANVLTF.